These 8 T cell receptor beta chains were sequenced from one sample in a study of molecular identifiers for immune sequencing clone quantification. Each CDR3 protein is one row after TCRdb ran MiXCR on the PCR reads. The sample lists about 500,000 distinct CDR3 sequences; about 25% were seen once. Sequencing was done on a sample of naive CD8+ T cells from blood, with Jurkat cell RNA spiked in. Subset defined: FACS-sorted CD8+CD4-CCR7+CD45RA+ naive T cells. Source of these receptors: a human donor in good health. Some libraries in this study had Jurkat cell RNA spiked in.

This clonotype was seen more than once but under ten times. The rearrangement uses TRBV21-1 and TRBJ2-5. TRBV21-1 counts as a pseudogene. This CDR3 has 12 amino acids. As DNA, the CDR3 is TGTGCCGCATTGGGGTCGAAAGAGACCCAGTACTTC. Protein sequence: CAALGSKETQYF.

V is TRBV2 and J is TRBJ1-5; D may be TRBD1 (6 bases). CDR1 is SNHLY, CDR2 FYNNEI, per germline. V was shortened by 6 bases and J by 2 bases, with 14 bases between the two germline ends. The CDR3 has 15 residues. DNA of the CDR3: TGTGCCAGCAGATACGAGGGGGGAGGCAATCAGCCCCAGCATTTT. It is translated as CASRYEGGGNQPQHF.

This clonotype was detected ten times or more. The V and J genes are TRBV5-6 and TRBJ2-7, with 10 positions matching TRBD2. The CDR3 runs 16 residues. Germline CDR1 and CDR2: SGHDT and YYEEEE. V was pared by 5 bases and J by 0 bases, with 8 bases of the junction left unmatched. The CDR3 coding sequence is TGTGCCAGCAGGCCCGGACTAGCGGCGATCTCCTACGAGCAGTACTTC. This sequence encodes CASRPGLAAISYEQYF. The whole variable domain, filled in from reference TRBV5-6 and TRBJ2-7, reads DAGVTQSPTHLIKTRGQQVTLRCSPKSGHDTVSWYQQALGQGPQFIFQYYEEEERQRGNFPDRFSGHQFPNYSSELNVNALLLGDSALYLCASRPGLAAISYEQYFGPGTRLTVT.

The V gene is TRBV6-2 or TRBV6-3, the J gene TRBJ2-7, with a tentative D call TRBD1 (6 bases). Germline V lookup: CDR1 MNHEY, CDR2 SVGEGT. Trimming shortened V by 2 bases and J by 3 bases, and 11 bases separated the two germline ends. The CDR3 loop spans 14 amino acids. CDR3 region: CASSYHRTDYEQYF. The DNA of the CDR3 is TGTGCCAGCAGTTACCACCGGACAGACTACGAGCAGTACTTC.

With regard to this clonotype: The junction departs from germline at one end; a sequencing error may be responsible. V is TRBV7-2 and J is TRBJ1-5; no definite D call. The germline V gene has CDR1 SGHTA and CDR2 FQGNSA. CDR3 length: 16 residues. The CDR3 DNA sequence: TGTGCCAGCAGCTCTACCCCGGTGCCCCTTGTTACGCCCCCGCAATTT. Protein sequence: CASSSTPVPLVTPPQF. Using reference TRBV7-2 and TRBJ1-5 for the parts outside the CDR3, the full variable domain is GAGVSQSPSNKVTEKGKDVELRCDPISGHTALYWYRQSLGQGLEFLIYFQGNSAPDKSGLPSDRFSAERTGGSVSTLTIQRTQQEDSAVYLCASSSTPVPLVTPPQFGDGTRLSIL.

The chain uses TRBV9 and TRBJ2-2; 7 positions match TRBD1. J lost 2 bases, V lost 1 base, and 5 bases had no gene match. Germline V gives CDR1 SGDLS, CDR2 YYNGEE. The CDR3 contains 16 residues. CDR3 protein: CASSVHRGPNTGELFF. The CDR3 DNA follows: TGTGCCAGCAGCGTACACAGGGGCCCTAACACCGGGGAGCTGTTTTTT.

This clonotype was recorded at least ten times. The CDR3 reads CASSPQQNTDTQYF. The CDR3 DNA follows: TGTGCCAGCAGCCCACAGCAAAACACAGATACGCAGTATTTT. V usage is TRBV13 and J usage is TRBJ2-3, with D unresolved. The CDR3 runs to 14 residues. Between the trimmed V and J ends, which lost 5 bases and 2 bases, there was a span of 11 bases. The germline gives CDR1 PRHDT, CDR2 FYEKMQ (reference sequence).

The rearrangement uses TRBV7-9 and TRBJ2-7; 8 bases are shared with TRBD1. CDR1 and CDR2 from the germline V gene are SEHNR and FQNEAQ (reference sequence). This CDR3 spans 13 amino acids. Trimming took 7 bases from V and 6 from J; bases not matched to a gene: 8. CDR3 DNA sequence: TGTGCCAGCACAGAGACAGGGGTCGGCGAGCAGTACTTC. Protein sequence: CASTETGVGEQYF.